A selection of T cell receptor beta chains follows, all from one sample in a study of CD8 T cells in Susac syndrome. TCRdb used MiXCR to reprocess the immunoSEQ multiplex PCR reads, holding one entry per CDR3 protein. Of under 200,000 distinct CDR3 sequences listed, roughly 95% are singletons. The sequenced sample consisted of CD8+ T cells from PBMCs. The receptor source for this set is a human donor with multiple sclerosis. Both conserved end residues are part of each CDR3. D genes are given only for firm matches. Only some rows state a clone size, as once, few, many or a class for expanded clones.

clone size,J gene,V gene,D gene,CDR3 DNA,CDR3 protein
-,TRBJ2-2,TRBV12-3/TRBV12-4,TRBD1,TGTGCCAGCGGGTCTTTTTCGACAGGGGGCTTCAGGCTGTTTTTT,CASGSFSTGGFRLFF
-,TRBJ2-5,TRBV27,TRBD1,TGTGCCAGCAGTTCCGGACAGGGTCAAAAGACCCAGTACTTC,CASSSGQGQKTQYF
once,TRBJ2-7,TRBV3-1,-,TGTGCCAGCAGCCAAGATGGGGCAGCTACTTACGAGCAGTACTTC,CASSQDGAATYEQYF
-,TRBJ2-1,TRBV20-1,-,TGCAGTGCTAGAGCGGGGCAGGGTGAGCAGTTCTTC,CSARAGQGEQFF
-,TRBJ1-5,TRBV4-1,-,TGCGCCAGCAGCCAAGTTGGGGTTCAGCCCCAGCATTTT,CASSQVGVQPQHF
once,TRBJ2-2,TRBV29-1,-,TGCAGCGGAACGGACAGCTACACCGGGGAGCTGTTTTTT,CSGTDSYTGELFF
once,TRBJ2-1,TRBV27,TRBD1,TGTGCCAGCAGTCCTGGACAGGGTTGGGCTCCGTTCTTC,CASSPGQGWAPFF
-,TRBJ2-1,TRBV20-1,TRBD2,TGCAGTGCTAGGGTTAGGAGCGGGGGGAACAATGAGCAGTTCTTC,CSARVRSGGNNEQFF
-,TRBJ2-7,TRBV2,-,TGTGCCAGCAGGACAATAAAGATGCGCTACGAGCAGTACTTC,CASRTIKMRYEQYF
once,TRBJ2-7,TRBV7-9,-,TGTGCCAGCAGCATAAACAGGTTTAGCTCCTACGAGCAGTACTTC,CASSINRFSSYEQYF
-,TRBJ2-1,TRBV27,-,TGTGCCAGCAGTTTACAGGACAACAATGAGCAGTTCTTC,CASSLQDNNEQFF
-,TRBJ2-7,TRBV7-8,TRBD2,TGTGCCAGCAGCTTAGTGGGAGCGGGAACCTACGAGCAGTACTTC,CASSLVGAGTYEQYF
-,TRBJ1-6,TRBV27,-,TGTGCCAGCAGTTTATCGGCAGGGGCGGCTTCACCCCTCCACTTT,CASSLSAGAASPLHF
-,TRBJ2-7,TRBV4-1,-,TGCGCCAGCAGCCAAGAGACCATGGTACAGAACGACGAGCAGTACTTC,CASSQETMVQNDEQYF
-,TRBJ1-2,TRBV20-1,-,TGCAGTGCTAGAGATTTGGACGGCTATGGCTACACCTTC,CSARDLDGYGYTF
-,TRBJ1-1,TRBV29-1,TRBD1,TGCAGCGTTCTTTGGGACAGCGCTGAAGCTTTCTTT,CSVLWDSAEAFF
once,TRBJ2-3,TRBV13,-,TGTGCCAGCATTGGGTCAGATACGCAGTATTTT,CASIGSDTQYF
-,TRBJ2-7,TRBV20-1,TRBD2,TGCAGTGCTAGAGATCGAGCGGGGGGGCCCGAGCAGTACTTC,CSARDRAGGPEQYF
-,TRBJ2-1,TRBV13,TRBD2,TGTGCCAGCAGCTTGGCCGGGACTAGCGGGTCATGGTTCTTC,CASSLAGTSGSWFF
-,TRBJ2-1,TRBV20-1,TRBD1,TGCAGTGCTACTAGTGTAGGGGGCTTAGGGGAGCAGTTCTTC,CSATSVGGLGEQFF
-,TRBJ2-7,TRBV6-5,-,TGTGCCAGCAGTTACGCTTCCGGCTGGTGGCAGTACTTC,CASSYASGWWQYF
-,TRBJ1-2,TRBV3-1,-,TGTGCCAGCAGCCAGGAGTGGCGGGTCTATGGCTACACCTTC,CASSQEWRVYGYTF
-,TRBJ2-1,TRBV2,-,TGTGCCAGCACACCGGGAAGTAACTATTACAATGAGCAGTTCTTC,CASTPGSNYYNEQFF
-,TRBJ2-7,TRBV28,TRBD1,TGTGCCAGCAGTCCGGGACAGGCGATGACTTCCTACGAGCAGTACTTC,CASSPGQAMTSYEQYF
-,TRBJ2-7,TRBV20-1,TRBD2,TGCAGTGCTGGCGGCAGCGGGGGAACCTACGAGCAGTACTTC,CSAGGSGGTYEQYF
-,TRBJ2-1,TRBV10-2,TRBD2,TGCGCCAGCAGTGGGCTAGCGGGAGGTCTCGATGAGCAGTTCTTC,CASSGLAGGLDEQFF
-,TRBJ1-5,TRBV12-3/TRBV12-4,-,TGTGCCAGCAGACCTAGGGGGGGCAATCAGCCCCAGCATTTT,CASRPRGGNQPQHF
-,TRBJ2-3,TRBV29-1,-,TGCAGCGTTGCGTCTAGGCGGGGCACAGATACGCAGTATTTT,CSVASRRGTDTQYF
-,TRBJ1-2,TRBV5-1,TRBD1,TGCGCCAGCAGCTCCGGGACAGGGGTCGACTATGGCTACACCTTC,CASSSGTGVDYGYTF
-,TRBJ2-7,TRBV12-3/TRBV12-4,TRBD1,TGTGCCAGCAGCCCCGGGACAGGGGTCCTCTACGAGCAGTACTTC,CASSPGTGVLYEQYF
-,TRBJ1-6,TRBV7-6,-,TGTGCCAGCAGCCCGGTCTTCGGCAATTCACCCCTCCACTTT,CASSPVFGNSPLHF
-,TRBJ2-5,TRBV18,-,TGTGCCAGCTCATACGGATTACTGGAGACCCAGTACTTC,CASSYGLLETQYF
-,TRBJ2-5,TRBV14,TRBD2,TGTGCCAGCAGCCCCCTCGGGGGGGCCGGGGAGACCCAGTACTTC,CASSPLGGAGETQYF
few,TRBJ1-1,TRBV6-6,-,TGTGCCAGCAGTTACTCGGGTGGGAACACTGAAGCTTTCTTT,CASSYSGGNTEAFF
-,TRBJ1-1,TRBV28,-,TGTGCCAGCAAGGTCAGGCAGGGCCCCACCGAAGCTTTCTTT,CASKVRQGPTEAFF
-,TRBJ2-7,TRBV27,TRBD2,TGTGCCACCGGGGGGGGGCAGAACGAGCAGTACTTC,CATGGGQNEQYF
-,TRBJ2-3,TRBV5-1,TRBD2,TGCGCCAGCAGCCCCCGGCTAGCGGGGATGACAGATACGCAGTATTTT,CASSPRLAGMTDTQYF
-,TRBJ2-1,TRBV19,-,TGTGCCAGTAGTATTAGAGGTGCAGGGGTTTACAATGAGCAGTTCTTC,CASSIRGAGVYNEQFF
once,TRBJ1-2,TRBV5-6,TRBD1,TGTGCCAGCAGGCCGACAGGGTATTCACATGGCTACACCTTC,CASRPTGYSHGYTF
once,TRBJ1-5,TRBV7-9,-,TGTGCCAGCAGCCCCGGGACCGTCGATCAGCCCCAGCATTTT,CASSPGTVDQPQHF
once,TRBJ1-4,TRBV2,-,TGTGCCAGCAAAGGGAGGAGTAATGAAAAACTGTTTTTT,CASKGRSNEKLFF
-,TRBJ2-1,TRBV2,-,TGTGCCAGCAGTGAATATTTGGGACTGTCACCGGGTGAGCAGTTCTTC,CASSEYLGLSPGEQFF
-,TRBJ2-7,TRBV6-5,-,TGTGCCAGCACGGCCCTCGGCGAGCAGTACTTC,CASTALGEQYF
-,TRBJ1-2,TRBV20-1,-,TGCAGTGCTGGGCTTGCAGGACAGCCAGATGGCTACACCTTC,CSAGLAGQPDGYTF
-,TRBJ2-7,TRBV15,-,TGTGCCACCAGCTCGAGGGCCCACGAGCAGTACTTC,CATSSRAHEQYF
-,TRBJ2-1,TRBV4-1,TRBD2,TGCGCCAGCAGCCAAGACCCGGGGGGAGGCAATGAGCAGTTCTTC,CASSQDPGGGNEQFF